What follows are 13 T cell receptor beta chains derived from one specimen sequenced in a study of human T cells and chemical hapten exposure. TCRdb passed the RACE reads through MiXCR, listing each CDR3 protein once. This sample has 150,000 to 200,000 distinct CDR3 sequences, with under 35% found just once. This sample's time point: pre-sensitization, week 0. Regarding treatment: therapeutic diphenylcyclopropenone sensitization with weekly scalp DPC. The material sequenced was whole blood, taken in connection with sensitization to the hapten diphenylcyclopropenone (DPC). The receptors were sampled from a woman in her thirties with alopecia areata. Some clones in this sample may be carry-over from other donors' samples.

The table lists this clonotype with many counts. The chain is built from TRBV28 and TRBJ2-7, with 7 bases lining up with TRBD1. The length of the CDR3 is 12 residues. In germline, CDR1 is MDHEN, CDR2 SYDVKM. V trimming: 6 bases; J trimming: 4 bases; junction bases outside the gene matches: 3. CDR3 bases: TGTGCCAGCAGAGGACAGGTTTACGAGCAGTACTTC. Translation gives CASRGQVYEQYF.

This sequence joins TRBV29-1 and TRBJ1-1, with 12 bases that match TRBD1. This CDR3 contains 16 residues. V dropped 4 bases and J dropped 1; count of bases not matched to a gene: 7. Germline V gene lookup returns CDR1 SQVTM and CDR2 ANQGSEA. This CDR3 reads CSVVGTGGPGNTEAFF. The CDR3, as DNA: TGCAGCGTTGTGGGGACAGGGGGCCCTGGGAACACTGAAGCTTTCTTT.

This clonotype appeared a single time. The genes are TRBV2 and TRBJ1-1; D is unresolved. This CDR3 spans 15 amino acids. The V end was cut by 2 bases, the J end by 0 bases, with 10 bases between. Germline values: CDR1 SNHLY, CDR2 FYNNEI. The CDR3 protein is CASSEWQRLNTEAFF. DNA of the CDR3: TGTGCCAGCAGTGAATGGCAACGGCTGAACACTGAAGCTTTCTTT.

The chain combines TRBV28 with TRBJ2-7; D is ambiguous. The CDR3 runs to 11 residues. V lost 4 bases and J 5 bases, leaving 6 bases between the germline ends. Per the germline V gene, CDR1 is MDHEN and CDR2 is SYDVKM. The CDR3 is CASSSADEQYF. In DNA form, the CDR3 reads TGTGCCAGCAGTTCCGCTGACGAGCAGTACTTC. Combining the CDR3 with reference TRBV28 and TRBJ2-7 gives the whole variable domain DVKVTQSSRYLVKRTGEKVFLECVQDMDHENMFWYRQDPGLGLRLIYFSYDVKMKEKGDIPEGYSVSREKKERFSLILESASTNQTSMYLCASSSADEQYFGPGTRLTVT.

The chain uses TRBV4-3 and TRBJ2-5, with a possible D match to TRBD2 (6 bases). CDR3 length equals 19 residues. V was cut by 0 bases and J by 5 bases, with 25 bases left in between. Germline-derived CDR1 and CDR2 are LGHNA and YSLEER. In nucleotides, the CDR3 is TGCGCCAGCAGCCAAGATTACCGCCCTTACAGTTCAGGAGGGGAGACCCAGTACTTC. It translates to CASSQDYRPYSSGGETQYF.

V is TRBV20-1 and J is TRBJ1-1; D not certain. The CDR3 is made up of 13 amino acids. V lost 3 bases to trimming and J lost 2 bases, with 10 bases between them. Germline V gene sequence: CDR1 DFQATT, CDR2 SNEGSKA (reference sequence). The DNA of the CDR3 is TGCAGTGCTAGTTTGCTTTCTAACACTGAAGCTTTCTTT. Protein product: CSASLLSNTEAFF.

The chain couples TRBV5-1 to TRBJ2-7; TRBD2 matches at 13 bases. CDR1 and CDR2 (germline): SGHRS, YFSETQ. V lost 0 bases, J lost 7 bases, and 4 bases stayed unmatched. The CDR3 loop spans 15 amino acids. In DNA, the CDR3 is TGCGCCAGCAGCTTGGCGGGACTAGCGGGACGAGAGCAGTACTTC. Amino acid sequence: CASSLAGLAGREQYF. Drawing the rest from reference TRBV5-1 and TRBJ2-7, the complete variable domain is KAGVTQTPRYLIKTRGQQVTLSCSPISGHRSVSWYQQTPGQGLQFLFEYFSETQRNKGNFPGRFSGRQFSNSRSEMNVSTLELGDSALYLCASSLAGLAGREQYFGPGTRLTVT.

This clonotype has ten or more counts. This chain connects TRBV7-6 to TRBJ2-3, with 8 nucleotides matching TRBD1. V dropped 5 bases and J dropped 1; count of bases not matched to a gene: 5. CDR3 size: 15 residues. Germline assignment: CDR1 SGHVS and CDR2 FNYEAQ. The CDR3 spells CASSLGTGRTDTQYF. For the CDR3, the DNA is TGTGCCAGCAGCCTTGGGACAGGCCGCACAGATACGCAGTATTTT.

This clonotype was seen repeatedly, ten times or more. The CDR3 sequence is CSAESGTSGGADTQYF. CDR3 DNA: TGCAGTGCAGAGTCCGGGACTAGCGGGGGAGCAGATACGCAGTATTTT. V is TRBV20-1 and J is TRBJ2-3; 14 bases align to TRBD2. Germline V lookup: CDR1 DFQATT, CDR2 SNEGSKA (reference sequence). The CDR3 has 16 residues. After removal of 6 bases from V and 4 bases from J, the junction contained 9 bases not matched to a gene.

The V and J genes are TRBV4-1 and TRBJ1-1; D unresolved. Per the germline V gene, CDR1 is MGHRA and CDR2 is YSYEKL. V lost 0 bases to trimming and J lost 3 bases, with 8 bases between them. This CDR3 has 14 residues. CDR3 coding DNA: TGCGCCAGCAGCCAAGACAGAACCTACACTGAAGCTTTCTTT. Amino acid sequence: CASSQDRTYTEAFF.

The chain uses TRBV5-1 and TRBJ2-7; TRBD1 matches at 8 bases. Germline lookup yields CDR1 SGHRS and CDR2 YFSETQ. The CDR3 spans 15 residues. After removal of 3 bases from V and 5 bases from J, the junction contained 10 bases not matched to a gene. CDR3 residues: CASSSTGDYFNEQYF. The CDR3 DNA is TGCGCCAGCAGCTCGACAGGGGATTATTTTAACGAGCAGTACTTC.

This clonotype appeared a few times. This chain connects TRBV29-1 to TRBJ2-1; D perhaps matches TRBD1 (6 bases). CDR3 length: 12 amino acids. Germline lookup yields CDR1 SQVTM and CDR2 ANQGSEA. V lost 7 bases and J lost 4, with 11 bases in between. The CDR3 region is CSASGQYNEQFF. CDR3 coding DNA: TGCAGCGCCTCAGGACAGTACAATGAGCAGTTCTTC.

The DNA of the CDR3 is TGCGCCAGCAGCCCCTCGCCCACTGGGAACAACAATGAGCAGTTCTTC. Its protein product is CASSPSPTGNNNEQFF. The rearrangement uses TRBV5-1 and TRBJ2-1; D unresolved. From germline, CDR1 is SGHRS and CDR2 YFSETQ. The CDR3 has 16 residues. The V end lost 4 bases, the J end lost 5 bases, and 19 bases lay between the germline ends.